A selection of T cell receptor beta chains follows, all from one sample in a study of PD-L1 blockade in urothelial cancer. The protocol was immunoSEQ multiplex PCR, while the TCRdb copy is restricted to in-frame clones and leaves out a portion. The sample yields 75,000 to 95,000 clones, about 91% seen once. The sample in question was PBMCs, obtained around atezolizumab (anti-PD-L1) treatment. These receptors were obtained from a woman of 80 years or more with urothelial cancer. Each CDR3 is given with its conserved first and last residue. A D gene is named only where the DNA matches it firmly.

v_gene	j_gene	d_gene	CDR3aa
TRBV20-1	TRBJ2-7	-	CSASSGAEQYF
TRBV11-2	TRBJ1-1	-	CASSALLRNTEAFF
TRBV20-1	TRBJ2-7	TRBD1	CSPRTGYEQYF
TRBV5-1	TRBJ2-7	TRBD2	CASSVGASGPYEQYF
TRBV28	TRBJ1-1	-	CATREGGRTEAFF
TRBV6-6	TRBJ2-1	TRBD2	CASSQTSGRGEQFF
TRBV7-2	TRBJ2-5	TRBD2	CASSLEGPGGGETQYF
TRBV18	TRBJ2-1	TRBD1	CASSPRGQGFSASAEQFF
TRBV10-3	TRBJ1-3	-	CAISESIGFTAGNTIYF
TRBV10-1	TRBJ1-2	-	CASSDRQSYGYTF
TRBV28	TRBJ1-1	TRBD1	CASTSPGQGPQGAFF
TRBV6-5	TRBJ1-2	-	CASSSRGANYGYTF
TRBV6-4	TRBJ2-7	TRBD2	CASIAGAYEQYF
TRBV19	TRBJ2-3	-	CASSMGPGGTDTQYF
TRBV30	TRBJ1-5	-	CAWSVLGLNQPQHF
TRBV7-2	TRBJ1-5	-	CASSSLPRGRQHF
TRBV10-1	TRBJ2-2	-	CASGANTGELFF
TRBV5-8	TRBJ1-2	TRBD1	CASSAVRDRGNGYTF
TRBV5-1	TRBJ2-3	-	CASSLREVDTQYF
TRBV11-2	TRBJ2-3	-	CASSLAGGFWTDTQYF
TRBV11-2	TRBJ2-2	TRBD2	CASSAPREREGPNTGELFF
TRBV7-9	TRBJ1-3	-	CASSLSAGLGNTIYF
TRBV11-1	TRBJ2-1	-	CASNRFGIEQFF
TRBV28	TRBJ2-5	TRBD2	CATGLAAIQETQYF
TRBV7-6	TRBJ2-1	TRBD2	CASGLAGVSNEQFF
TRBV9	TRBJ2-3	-	CASSVSSRGGGSTDTQYF
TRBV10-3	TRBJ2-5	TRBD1	CAIGPSDRGETQYF
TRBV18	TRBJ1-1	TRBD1	CASSPTGAVAEAFF
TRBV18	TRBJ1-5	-	CASSPISIGGSGVNQPQHF
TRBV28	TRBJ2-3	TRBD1	CATRTGTDTQYF
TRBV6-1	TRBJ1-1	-	CASSEDSQPNTEAFF
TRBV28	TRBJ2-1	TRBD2	CASSLIAGGRINEQFF
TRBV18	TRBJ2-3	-	CASSPLTSPDTQYF
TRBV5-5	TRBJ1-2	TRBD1	CASSRDREDLRTF
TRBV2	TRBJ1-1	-	CASSIGRGRLLKNTEAFF
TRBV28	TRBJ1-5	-	CASSLGGKGNQPQHF
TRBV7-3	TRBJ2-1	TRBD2	CASSLGLAFLNEQFF
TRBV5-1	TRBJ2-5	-	CASSLAGQREAQYF
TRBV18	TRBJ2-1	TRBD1	CASSRTGDEQFF